This TCR beta chain was sequenced for a study of cytotoxic CD8 clonotypes in ibrutinib-treated CLL. This table comes from immunoSEQ multiplex PCR, and its TCRdb copy is limited to in-frame clones, with some not included. The table includes about 140,000 clones, about 72% detected once. The CDR3 is 15 residues long. This sample comprised PBMCs, obtained after 12 months of ibrutinib treatment. The chain links TRBV12-2 to TRBJ2-7. TRBV12-2 is termed a pseudogene. The clonotype originates from a human donor with chronic lymphocytic leukemia. The CDR3 nucleotides are TGTGCAAGTCGCTTAGGGGTGGGGTTCCCCTACGAGCAGTACTTC. Protein: CASRLGVGFPYEQYF.